Below, 14 T cell receptor beta chains from the same sample are listed, as sequenced in a study of shared clonotypes between healthy human individuals (dated by TCRdb to about 2020). Libraries were made using the immunoSEQ multiplex PCR assay. The source is immuneACCESS, and TCRdb retained only in-frame sequences with V and J called. Part of the clones is not carried over; for the studies checked, unresolved V genes explain less than half of this, and the remainder is unexplained. This sample has around 440,000 clones in its table, and 75% to 80% of those were observed once. The ten largest account for around 13% of the sample. The sequencing input was PBMCs. The receptors originated from a woman in her thirties or forties in good health. Some clones in this sample may be carry-over from other donors' samples.

With regard to this clone: A far larger clone is off by one base, so a read error is likely. The chain recombines TRBV15 with TRBJ1-1, with D unresolved. The CDR3 has 15 residues. Germline-derived CDR1 and CDR2 are LNHNV and YYDKDF (reference sequence). The CDR3 nucleotides are TGTGCCATCAGCAGCGGTTGGCCTATGAACACTGAAGCTTTCTTT. This gives the protein CAISSGWPMNTEAFF.

V is TRBV7-9 and J is TRBJ2-7; perhaps TRBD1 as D (5 bases). The CDR3 is made up of 14 amino acids. Trimming removed 0 bases from V and 4 bases from J, with 10 bases in between. CDR1 and CDR2 (germline): SEHNR, FQNEAQ (reference sequence). The CDR3 is CASSLAGEAYEQYF. The CDR3, as DNA: TGTGCCAGCAGCTTAGCAGGGGAAGCGTACGAGCAGTACTTC.

The chain carries TRBV28 and TRBJ1-2; D is possibly TRBD1 (6 bases). V was cut by 6 bases and J by 5 bases, with 19 bases left in between. Germline lookup yields CDR1 MDHEN and CDR2 SYDVKM. This CDR3 comprises 15 residues. CDR3 in amino acids: CASSRDTGLGYGYTF. CDR3 nucleotides: TGTGCCAGCAGCCGGGACACCGGTCTTGGTTATGGCTACACCTTC.

The table lists this clone with a few counts. A far larger clone is one nucleotide away, so this likely arose from a read error. This specimen includes other DNA sequences encoding the same CDR3. The chain combines TRBV6-4 with TRBJ1-1, with D tentatively TRBD1 (5 bases). Germline loops: CDR1 MRHNA, CDR2 SNTAGT. CDR3 length equals 12 residues. CDR3 sequence: CASRNRGTEAFF. The CDR3 coding sequence is TGTGCCAGCAGGAACCGGGGGACTGAAGCCTTCTTT.

The V call is TRBV28, the J call TRBJ2-7; 8 positions agree with TRBD2. V gave up 5 bases and J gave up 5 bases; unmatched junction bases: 11. Germline V gene lookup returns CDR1 MDHEN and CDR2 SYDVKM. The CDR3 loop spans 15 amino acids. CDR3 sequence: CASSEMAGTRNEQYF. CDR3 nucleotide sequence: TGTGCCAGCAGTGAAATGGCCGGGACTAGGAACGAGCAGTACTTC. Variable domain in full (rest from reference TRBV28 and TRBJ2-7): DVKVTQSSRYLVKRTGEKVFLECVQDMDHENMFWYRQDPGLGLRLIYFSYDVKMKEKGDIPEGYSVSREKKERFSLILESASTNQTSMYLCASSEMAGTRNEQYFGPGTRLTVT.

V gene TRBV6-6 combines with J gene TRBJ1-2; the D gene is possibly TRBD1 (5 bases). This CDR3 contains 11 residues. V was shortened by 6 bases and J by 7 bases, with 9 bases between the two germline ends. Germline V gene lookup returns CDR1 MNHNY and CDR2 SVGAGI (reference sequence). The CDR3 DNA reads TGTGCCAGCAGAGCAGGGTTTGGCTACACCTTC. This gives the protein CASRAGFGYTF.

This chain links TRBV4-2 with TRBJ2-1; 7 bases are shared with TRBD2. The trim removed 4 bases at V and 4 bases at J, leaving 7 bases unmatched. The CDR3 runs 15 residues. Looked up from germline, CDR1 is LGHNA and CDR2 is YNFKEQ. The CDR3 loop reads CASSLIGEGYNEQFF. CDR3 in DNA: TGTGCCAGCAGCCTAATAGGGGAGGGATACAATGAGCAGTTCTTC.

The chain recombines TRBV7-9 with TRBJ2-1; TRBD2 is a possible D gene (6 bases). This CDR3 is built from 13 residues. The germline CDR1 and CDR2 sequences are SEHNR and FQNEAQ (reference sequence). Trimming shortened V by 3 bases and J by 9 bases, and 12 bases separated the two germline ends. Written as DNA, the CDR3 is TGTGCCAGCAGCTTTCGGGGACTCAGTGAGCAGTTCTTC. Encoded protein: CASSFRGLSEQFF.

The chain carries TRBV5-1 and TRBJ2-3, with D perhaps matching TRBD1 (5 bases). The CDR3 is 16 amino acids. V lost 0 bases to trimming and J lost 2 bases, with 13 bases between them. Germline CDR1 reads SGHRS; CDR2 reads YFSETQ. For the CDR3, the DNA is TGCGCCAGCAGCTTGGACGGACAAACACTCACAGATACGCAGTATTTT. It yields the protein CASSLDGQTLTDTQYF.

The genes are TRBV2 and TRBJ1-1; D unresolved. From germline, CDR1 is SNHLY and CDR2 FYNNEI. V lost 5 bases and J lost 1, with 20 bases in between. The CDR3 extends over 17 amino acids. The CDR3 region is CASSLGGSSNPNTEAFF. The CDR3 region has the DNA TGTGCCAGCAGTCTAGGAGGCAGTTCAAACCCGAACACTGAAGCTTTCTTT.

In its sample, this clone was seen a few times. CDR3 loop: CASSLSVGVGVSEAFF. The DNA of the CDR3 is TGTGCCAGCAGTTTATCGGTGGGAGTAGGAGTTTCTGAAGCTTTCTTT. The chain couples TRBV27 to TRBJ1-1; D is ambiguous. CDR1 is MNHEY, CDR2 SMNVEV, per germline (reference sequence). The CDR3 is 16 amino acids. V was shortened by 0 bases and J by 6 bases, with 17 bases between the two germline ends.

The rearrangement joins TRBV11-1 to TRBJ2-2; 8 bases are shared with TRBD1. The germline gives CDR1 SGHAT, CDR2 FQDESV (reference sequence). The CDR3 is 17 residues long. The V segment lost 10 bases and the J segment 5 bases; nucleotides outside the gene matches: 18. CDR3 protein: CATGGQGVLTGTGELFF. CDR3 in DNA: TGTGCCACCGGTGGACAGGGTGTACTAACGGGGACCGGGGAGCTGTTTTTT.

The rearrangement uses TRBV7-6 and TRBJ2-1, with 12 bases that match TRBD2. This CDR3 has 17 amino acids. J lost 4 bases, V lost 4 bases, and 8 bases had no gene match. CDR1 SGHVS and CDR2 FNYEAQ come from the germline V gene. CDR3 residues: CASSSPLAGGPYNEQFF. The CDR3 nucleotides are TGTGCCAGCAGCTCACCCCTAGCGGGAGGGCCTTACAATGAGCAGTTCTTC.

The V call is TRBV5-4, the J call TRBJ1-1; D gene uncertain. V was cut by 2 bases and J by 0 bases, with 5 bases left in between. This CDR3 is 13 amino acids long. Germline V gene data show CDR1 as SGHNT and CDR2 as YYREEE (reference sequence). This CDR3 reads CASSFKLNTEAFF. The CDR3 DNA follows: TGTGCCAGCAGCTTTAAGCTGAACACTGAAGCTTTCTTT.